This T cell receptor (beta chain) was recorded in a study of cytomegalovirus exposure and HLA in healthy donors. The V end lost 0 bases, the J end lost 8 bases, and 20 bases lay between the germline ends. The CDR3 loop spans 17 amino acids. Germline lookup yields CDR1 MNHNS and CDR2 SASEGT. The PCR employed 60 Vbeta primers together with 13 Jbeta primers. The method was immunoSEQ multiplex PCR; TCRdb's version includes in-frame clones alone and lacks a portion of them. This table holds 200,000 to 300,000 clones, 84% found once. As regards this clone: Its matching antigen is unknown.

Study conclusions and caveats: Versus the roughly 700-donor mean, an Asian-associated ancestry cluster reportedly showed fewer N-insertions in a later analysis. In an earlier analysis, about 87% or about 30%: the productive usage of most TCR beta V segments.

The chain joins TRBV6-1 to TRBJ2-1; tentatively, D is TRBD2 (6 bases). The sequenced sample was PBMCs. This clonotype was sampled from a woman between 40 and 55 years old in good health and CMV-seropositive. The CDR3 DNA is TGTGCCAGCAGTGAAGCGCTTCTATTAACCGGGGGATATGAGCAGTTCTTC. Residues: CASSEALLLTGGYEQFF.